This TCR beta chain was found in a study of T cell changes during pregnancy in multiple sclerosis. Using immunoSEQ multiplex PCR, the repertoire was profiled, and TCRdb retains in-frame clones only, with some absent. The sample comprises more than 70,000 clones, 92% of which are singletons, and about 2% rests with the top ten. Germline lookup yields CDR1 SGHDN and CDR2 FVKESK. The CDR3 extends over 13 amino acids. Trimming shortened V by 1 base and J by 8 bases, and 11 bases separated the two germline ends. This sequence joins TRBV14 and TRBJ1-2, with a possible D match to TRBD1 (5 bases). The specimen comprised peripheral blood, sampled before pregnancy. This receptor was obtained from a female donor with multiple sclerosis, enrolled in a pregnancy study. For the CDR3, the DNA is TGTGCCAGCAGCCAAGTAAGGGGCACCGGCTACACCTTC. Residues: CASSQVRGTGYTF. Together with reference TRBV14 and TRBJ1-2, the CDR3 gives the full variable domain: EAGVTQFPSHSVIEKGQTVTLRCDPISGHDNLYWYRRVMGKEIKFLLHFVKESKQDESGMPNNRFLAERTGGTYSTLKVQPAELEDSGVYFCASSQVRGTGYTFGSGTRLTVV.